This T cell receptor (beta chain) emerged from a study of shared clonotypes between healthy human individuals. Each sorted subset replicate got 200 ng genomic DNA, tens of thousands of genomes. Repertoires were generated with immunoSEQ multiplex PCR, while TCRdb's copy carries only in-frame clones and drops some. In the table there are over a million clones, approximately 80% of which are singletons. Between the trimmed V and J ends, which lost 2 bases and 4 bases, there was a span of 11 bases. The CDR3 is made up of 14 amino acids. Germline-derived CDR1 and CDR2 are MNHEY and SMNVEV (reference sequence).

The source material was memory CD4+ T cells from PBMCs. Subset in this sample: CD45RA-negative fraction. This clonotype was sampled from a man aged 18-30 years in good health. Some clones in this sample may be carry-over from other donors' samples. V and J are TRBV27 and TRBJ1-1; D possibly corresponds to TRBD1 (6 bases). CDR3 loop: CASSLITGITEAFF. The CDR3 nucleotides are TGTGCCAGCAGTTTAATAACAGGGATCACTGAAGCTTTCTTT.